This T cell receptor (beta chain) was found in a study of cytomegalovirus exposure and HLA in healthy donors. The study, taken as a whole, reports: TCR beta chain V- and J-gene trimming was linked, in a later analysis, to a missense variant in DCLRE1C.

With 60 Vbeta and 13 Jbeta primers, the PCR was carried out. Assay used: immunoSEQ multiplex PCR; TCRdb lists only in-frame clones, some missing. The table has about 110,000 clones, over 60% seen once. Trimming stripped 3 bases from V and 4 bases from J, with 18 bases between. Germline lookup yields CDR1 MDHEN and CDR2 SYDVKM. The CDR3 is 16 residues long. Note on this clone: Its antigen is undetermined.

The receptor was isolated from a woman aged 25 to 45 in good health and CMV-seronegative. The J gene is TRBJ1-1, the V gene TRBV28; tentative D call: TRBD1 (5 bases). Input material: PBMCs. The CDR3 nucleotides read TGTGCCAGCAGTTTTCACGGGCGGGGCCGGGCCACTGAAGCTTTCTTT. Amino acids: CASSFHGRGRATEAFF. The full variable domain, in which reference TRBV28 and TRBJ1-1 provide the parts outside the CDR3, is DVKVTQSSRYLVKRTGEKVFLECVQDMDHENMFWYRQDPGLGLRLIYFSYDVKMKEKGDIPEGYSVSREKKERFSLILESASTNQTSMYLCASSFHGRGRATEAFFGQGTRLTVV.